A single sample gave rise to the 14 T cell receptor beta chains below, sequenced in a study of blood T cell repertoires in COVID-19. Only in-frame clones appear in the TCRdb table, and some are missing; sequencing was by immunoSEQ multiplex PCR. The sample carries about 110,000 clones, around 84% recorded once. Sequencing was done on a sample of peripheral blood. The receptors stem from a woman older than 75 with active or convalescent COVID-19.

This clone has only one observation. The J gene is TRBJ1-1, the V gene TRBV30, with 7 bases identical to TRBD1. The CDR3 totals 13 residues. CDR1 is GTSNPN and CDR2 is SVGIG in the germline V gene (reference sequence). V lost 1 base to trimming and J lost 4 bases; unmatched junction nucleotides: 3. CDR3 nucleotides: TGTGCCTGGAGTGCGGACAGGCCCACTGAAGCTTTCTTT. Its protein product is CAWSADRPTEAFF.

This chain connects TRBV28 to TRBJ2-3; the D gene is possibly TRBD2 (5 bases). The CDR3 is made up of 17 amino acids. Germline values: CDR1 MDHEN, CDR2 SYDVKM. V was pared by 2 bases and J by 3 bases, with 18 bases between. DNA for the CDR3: TGTGCCAGCAGTTTACTTGCCCCCAGCGCGGGTACAGATACGCAGTATTTT. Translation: CASSLLAPSAGTDTQYF. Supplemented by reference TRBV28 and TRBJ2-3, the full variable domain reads DVKVTQSSRYLVKRTGEKVFLECVQDMDHENMFWYRQDPGLGLRLIYFSYDVKMKEKGDIPEGYSVSREKKERFSLILESASTNQTSMYLCASSLLAPSAGTDTQYFGPGTRLTVL.

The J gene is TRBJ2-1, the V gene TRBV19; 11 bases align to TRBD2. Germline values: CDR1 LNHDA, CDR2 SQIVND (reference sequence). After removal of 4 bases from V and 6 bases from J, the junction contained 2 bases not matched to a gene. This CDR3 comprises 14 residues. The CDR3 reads CASSKLAGANEQFF. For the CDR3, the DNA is TGTGCCAGTAGTAAACTAGCGGGAGCCAATGAGCAGTTCTTC.

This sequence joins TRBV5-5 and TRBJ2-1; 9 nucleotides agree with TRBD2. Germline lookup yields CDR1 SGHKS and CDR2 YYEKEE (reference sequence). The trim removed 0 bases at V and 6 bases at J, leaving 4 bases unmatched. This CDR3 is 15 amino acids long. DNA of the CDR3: TGTGCCAGCAGCTTGGTAGCGGGAGTTGTCAATGAGCAGTTCTTC. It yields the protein CASSLVAGVVNEQFF.

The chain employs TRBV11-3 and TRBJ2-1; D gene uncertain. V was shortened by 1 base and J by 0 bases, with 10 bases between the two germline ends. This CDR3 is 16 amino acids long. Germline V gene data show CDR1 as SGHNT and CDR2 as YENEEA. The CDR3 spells CASSLGPSGSYNEQFF. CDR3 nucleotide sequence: TGTGCCAGCAGCTTAGGACCGTCGGGCTCCTACAATGAGCAGTTCTTC.

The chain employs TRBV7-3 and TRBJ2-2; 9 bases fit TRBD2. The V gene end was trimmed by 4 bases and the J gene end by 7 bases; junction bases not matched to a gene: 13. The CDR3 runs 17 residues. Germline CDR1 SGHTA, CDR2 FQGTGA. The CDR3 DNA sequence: TGTGCCAGCAGCTCAAATTGGCTAGCGGGGATTGGCGGGGAGCTGTTTTTT. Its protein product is CASSSNWLAGIGGELFF.

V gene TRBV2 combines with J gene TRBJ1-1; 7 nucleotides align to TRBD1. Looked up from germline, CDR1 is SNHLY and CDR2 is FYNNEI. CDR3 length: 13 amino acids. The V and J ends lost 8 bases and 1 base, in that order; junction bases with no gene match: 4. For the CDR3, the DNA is TGTGCCAGCTCGGGACAGTGGAACACTGAAGCTTTCTTT. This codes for CASSGQWNTEAFF.

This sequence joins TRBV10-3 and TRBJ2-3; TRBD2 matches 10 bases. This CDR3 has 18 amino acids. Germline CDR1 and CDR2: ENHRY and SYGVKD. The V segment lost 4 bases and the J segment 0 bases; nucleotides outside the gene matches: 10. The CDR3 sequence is CAISVTLSTSGSTDTQYF. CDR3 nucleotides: TGTGCCATCAGTGTTACCCTATCGACTAGCGGGAGCACAGATACGCAGTATTTT.

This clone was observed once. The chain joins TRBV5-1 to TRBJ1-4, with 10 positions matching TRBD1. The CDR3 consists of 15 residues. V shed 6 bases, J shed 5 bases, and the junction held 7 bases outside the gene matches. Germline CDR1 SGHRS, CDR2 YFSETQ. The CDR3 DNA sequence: TGCGCCAGCAAGGGGACAGGGGCGCCAAATGAAAAACTGTTTTTT. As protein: CASKGTGAPNEKLFF.

In DNA, the CDR3 is TGCGCCAGCAGCGTGGGACAGCCGAATCAGCCCCAGCATTTT. This codes for CASSVGQPNQPQHF. The rearrangement joins TRBV5-1 to TRBJ1-5; 7 nucleotides match TRBD1. The V gene end was trimmed by 4 bases and the J gene end by 4 bases; junction bases not matched to a gene: 5. Germline CDR1 and CDR2: SGHRS and YFSETQ. The length of the CDR3 is 14 residues.

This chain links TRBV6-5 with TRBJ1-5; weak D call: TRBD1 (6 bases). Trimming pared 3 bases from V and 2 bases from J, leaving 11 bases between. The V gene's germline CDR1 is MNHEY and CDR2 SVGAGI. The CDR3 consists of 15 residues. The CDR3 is CASSYSKGGNQPQHF. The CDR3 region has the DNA TGTGCCAGCAGTTATTCGAAGGGGGGCAATCAGCCCCAGCATTTT.

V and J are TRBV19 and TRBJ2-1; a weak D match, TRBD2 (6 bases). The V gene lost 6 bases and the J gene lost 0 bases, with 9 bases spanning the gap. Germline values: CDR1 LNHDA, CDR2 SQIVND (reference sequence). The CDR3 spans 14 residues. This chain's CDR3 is CASRLTSSYNEQFF. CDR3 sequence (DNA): TGTGCCAGTAGGTTGACTAGCTCCTACAATGAGCAGTTCTTC. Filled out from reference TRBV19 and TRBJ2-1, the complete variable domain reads DGGITQSPKYLFRKEGQNVTLSCEQNLNHDAMYWYRQDPGQGLRLIYYSQIVNDFQKGDIAEGYSVSREKKESFPLTVTSAQKNPTAFYLCASRLTSSYNEQFFGPGTRLTVL.

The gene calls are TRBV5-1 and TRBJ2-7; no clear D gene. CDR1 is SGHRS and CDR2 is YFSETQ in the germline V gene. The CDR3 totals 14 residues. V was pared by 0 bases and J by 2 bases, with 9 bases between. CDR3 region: CASSLDHEAYEQYF. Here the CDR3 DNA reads TGCGCCAGCAGCTTGGATCACGAGGCCTACGAGCAGTACTTC.

For the CDR3, the DNA is TGTGCCAGCAGTGGGTCGGGAACCAATAACTATGGCTACACCTTC. This codes for CASSGSGTNNYGYTF. The V gene is TRBV28, the J gene TRBJ1-2, with no clear D. CDR3 length: 15 amino acids. From germline, CDR1 is MDHEN and CDR2 SYDVKM. V lost 5 bases, J lost 1 base, and 14 bases lay in between.